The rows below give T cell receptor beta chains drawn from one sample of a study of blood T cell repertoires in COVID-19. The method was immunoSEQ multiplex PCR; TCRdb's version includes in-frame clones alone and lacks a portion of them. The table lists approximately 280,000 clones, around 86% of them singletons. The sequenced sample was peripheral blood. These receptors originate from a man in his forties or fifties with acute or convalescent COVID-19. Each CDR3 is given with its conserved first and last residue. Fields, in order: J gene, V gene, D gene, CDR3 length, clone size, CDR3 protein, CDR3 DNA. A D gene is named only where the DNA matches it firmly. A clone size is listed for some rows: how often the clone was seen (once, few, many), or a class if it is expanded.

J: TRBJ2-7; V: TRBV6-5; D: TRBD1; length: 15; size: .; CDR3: CASSTAGGAFYEQYF; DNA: TGTGCCAGCAGTACTGCAGGGGGCGCCTTTTACGAGCAGTACTTC
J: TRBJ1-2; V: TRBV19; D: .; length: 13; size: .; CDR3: CASSMAGFYGYTF; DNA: TGTGCCAGTAGTATGGCGGGGTTTTATGGCTACACCTTC
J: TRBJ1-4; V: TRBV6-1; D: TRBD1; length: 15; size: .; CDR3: CASSFTTGGREKLFF; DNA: TGTGCCAGCAGTTTCACGACAGGGGGAAGGGAAAAACTGTTTTTT
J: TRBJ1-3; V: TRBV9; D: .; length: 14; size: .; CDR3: CASSRTGSGNTIYF; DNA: TGTGCCAGCAGCAGAACAGGCTCTGGAAACACCATATATTTT
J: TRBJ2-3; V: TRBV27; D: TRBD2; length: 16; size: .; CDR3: CASSSGLAGAFGTQYF; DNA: TGTGCCAGCAGTTCCGGACTAGCGGGGGCCTTCGGTACGCAGTATTTT
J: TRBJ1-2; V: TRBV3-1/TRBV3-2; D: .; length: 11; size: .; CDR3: CASSQAGGYTF; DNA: TGTGCCAGCAGCCAGGCGGGGGGCTACACCTTC
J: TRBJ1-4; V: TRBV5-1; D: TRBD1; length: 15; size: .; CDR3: CASSAAGTGEEKLFF; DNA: TGCGCCAGCAGCGCCGCCGGGACAGGGGAGGAAAAACTGTTTTTT
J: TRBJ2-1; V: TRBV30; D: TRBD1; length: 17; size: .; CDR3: CAWSPTRDRGPNNEQFF; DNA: TGTGCCTGGAGTCCAACCCGGGACAGGGGGCCCAACAATGAGCAGTTCTTC
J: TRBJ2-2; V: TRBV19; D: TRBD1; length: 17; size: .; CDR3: CASSIVGRGPITGELFF; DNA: TGTGCCAGTAGTATAGTTGGCAGGGGGCCTATCACCGGGGAGCTGTTTTTT
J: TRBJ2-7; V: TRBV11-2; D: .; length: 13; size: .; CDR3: CASSLAAGLEQYF; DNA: TGTGCCAGCAGCTTAGCCGCAGGGTTAGAGCAGTACTTC
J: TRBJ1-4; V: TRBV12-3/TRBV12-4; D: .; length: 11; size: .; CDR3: CASSSGEKLFF; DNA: TGTGCCAGCAGTTCGGGGGAAAAACTGTTTTTT
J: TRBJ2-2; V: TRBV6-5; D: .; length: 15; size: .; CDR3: CASSYMTGNTGELFF; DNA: TGTGCCAGCAGTTACATGACAGGGAACACCGGGGAGCTGTTTTTT
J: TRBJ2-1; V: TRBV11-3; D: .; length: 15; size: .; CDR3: CASSSDTGFGNEQFF; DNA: TGTGCCAGCAGCTCCGACACAGGATTTGGCAATGAGCAGTTCTTC
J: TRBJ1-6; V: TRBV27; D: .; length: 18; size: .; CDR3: CASSQAGGPYALHSPLHF; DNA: TGTGCCAGCAGTCAGGCGGGAGGGCCATATGCCCTCCATTCACCCCTCCACTTT
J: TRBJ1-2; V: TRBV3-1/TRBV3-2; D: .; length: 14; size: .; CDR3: CASSQEGRIYGYTF; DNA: TGTGCCAGCAGCCAAGAGGGCAGGATCTATGGCTACACCTTC
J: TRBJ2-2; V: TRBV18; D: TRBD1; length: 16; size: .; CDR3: CASSRGQGGITGELFF; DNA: TGTGCCAGCTCTCGCGGACAGGGCGGTATCACCGGGGAGCTGTTTTTT
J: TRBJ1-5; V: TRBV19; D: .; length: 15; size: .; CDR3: CASSIVGGQLQPQHF; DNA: TGTGCCAGTAGTATAGTTGGGGGCCAGTTGCAGCCCCAGCATTTT
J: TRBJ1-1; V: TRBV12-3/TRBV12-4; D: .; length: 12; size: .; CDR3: CASRSGGTEAFF; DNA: TGTGCCAGCAGGTCCGGGGGCACTGAAGCTTTCTTT
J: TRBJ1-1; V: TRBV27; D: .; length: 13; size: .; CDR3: CASRGHLNTEAFF; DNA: TGTGCCAGTCGGGGACACCTGAACACTGAAGCTTTCTTT
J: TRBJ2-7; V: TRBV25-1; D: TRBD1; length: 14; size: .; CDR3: CASSESGTGYEQYF; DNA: TGTGCCAGCAGTGAATCGGGGACAGGGTACGAGCAGTACTTC
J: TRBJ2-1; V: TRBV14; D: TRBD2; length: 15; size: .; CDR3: CASSPGLASAGEQFF; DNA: TGTGCCAGCAGCCCGGGACTAGCGTCGGCCGGGGAGCAGTTCTTC
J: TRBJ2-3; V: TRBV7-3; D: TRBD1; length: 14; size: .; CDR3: CASRTGSGTDTQYF; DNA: TGTGCCAGCAGGACAGGGTCCGGCACAGATACGCAGTATTTT
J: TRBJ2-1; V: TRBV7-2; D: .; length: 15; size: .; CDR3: CASSFGRGRAHEQFF; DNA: TGTGCCAGCAGCTTCGGTCGGGGAAGGGCCCATGAGCAGTTCTTC
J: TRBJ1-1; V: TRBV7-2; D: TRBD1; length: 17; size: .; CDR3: CASSLVKGTVMNTEAFF; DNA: TGTGCCAGCAGCTTAGTTAAGGGGACAGTCATGAACACTGAAGCTTTCTTT
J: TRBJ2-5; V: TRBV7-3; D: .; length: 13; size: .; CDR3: CASSSGQQETQYF; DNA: TGTGCCAGCAGCTCCGGACAGCAAGAGACCCAGTACTTC
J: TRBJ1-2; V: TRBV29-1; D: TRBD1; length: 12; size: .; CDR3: CSAGGQGYGYTF; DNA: TGCAGCGCCGGTGGACAGGGTTATGGCTACACCTTC
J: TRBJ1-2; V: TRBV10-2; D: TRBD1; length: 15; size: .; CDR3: CASSDPHDRGHGYTF; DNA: TGCGCCAGCAGTGACCCCCACGACAGGGGGCATGGCTACACCTTC
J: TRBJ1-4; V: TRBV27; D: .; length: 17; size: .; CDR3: CASSSEPPVSRGEKLFF; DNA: TGTGCCAGCAGTTCCGAACCCCCGGTCTCCCGAGGGGAAAAACTGTTTTTT
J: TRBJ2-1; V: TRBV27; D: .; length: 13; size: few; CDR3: CASSLQLDNEQFF; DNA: TGTGCCAGCAGTCTGCAACTGGACAATGAGCAGTTCTTC
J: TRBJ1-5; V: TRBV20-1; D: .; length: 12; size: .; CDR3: CSASGGIQPQHF; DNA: TGCAGTGCTAGTGGAGGAATTCAGCCCCAGCATTTT
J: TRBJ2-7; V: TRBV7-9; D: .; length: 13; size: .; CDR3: CASSPQGAYEQYF; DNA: TGTGCCAGCAGCCCACAGGGTGCCTACGAGCAGTACTTC
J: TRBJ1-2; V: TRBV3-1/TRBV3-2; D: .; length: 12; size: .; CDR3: CASSQPGMGYTF; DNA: TGTGCCAGCAGCCAACCGGGAATGGGCTACACCTTC
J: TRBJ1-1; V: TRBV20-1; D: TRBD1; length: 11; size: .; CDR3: CSADRGTEAFF; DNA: TGCAGTGCCGACAGGGGGACTGAAGCTTTCTTT
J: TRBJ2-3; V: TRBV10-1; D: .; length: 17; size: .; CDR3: CASSEGRSGPRTDTQYF; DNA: TGCGCCAGCAGTGAGGGCAGAAGCGGTCCTCGCACAGATACGCAGTATTTT
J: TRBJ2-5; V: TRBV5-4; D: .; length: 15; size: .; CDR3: CASSTGQPRRETQYF; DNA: TGTGCCAGCAGCACAGGACAGCCTCGGAGAGAGACCCAGTACTTC
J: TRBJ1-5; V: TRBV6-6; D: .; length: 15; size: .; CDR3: CASSVPEGNYQPQHF; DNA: TGTGCCAGCAGCGTACCCGAGGGTAACTATCAGCCCCAGCATTTT
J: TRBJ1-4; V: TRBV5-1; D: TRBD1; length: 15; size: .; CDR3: CASSSGTATNEKLFF; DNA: TGCGCCAGCAGCTCGGGGACAGCAACTAATGAAAAACTGTTTTTT
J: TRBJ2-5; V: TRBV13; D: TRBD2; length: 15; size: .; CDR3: CASSSTSGFQETQYF; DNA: TGTGCCAGCAGCTCAACTAGCGGATTTCAAGAGACCCAGTACTTC
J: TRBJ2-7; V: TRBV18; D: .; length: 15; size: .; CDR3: CASSPGGTDTYEQYF; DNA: TGTGCCAGCTCACCAGGCGGGACAGACACCTACGAGCAGTACTTC
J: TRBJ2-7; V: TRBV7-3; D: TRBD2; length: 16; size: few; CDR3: CASSSWTSGGTYEQYF; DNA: TGTGCCAGCAGCTCATGGACTAGCGGGGGAACCTACGAGCAGTACTTC
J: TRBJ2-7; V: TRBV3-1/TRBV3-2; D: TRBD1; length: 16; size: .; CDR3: CASSRFRDRGSYEQYF; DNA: TGTGCCAGCAGCCGATTCCGGGACAGAGGCTCCTACGAGCAGTACTTC
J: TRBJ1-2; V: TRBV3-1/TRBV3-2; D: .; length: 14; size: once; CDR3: CASSQPSTSYGYTF; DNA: TGTGCCAGCAGCCAGCCCTCAACGAGCTATGGCTACACCTTC
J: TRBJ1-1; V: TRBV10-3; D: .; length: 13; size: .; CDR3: CAIRQGLNTEAFF; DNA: TGTGCCATCAGGCAGGGGCTGAACACTGAAGCTTTCTTT
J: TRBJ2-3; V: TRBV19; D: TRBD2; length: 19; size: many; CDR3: CASSIVALAGDPSTDTQYF; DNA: TGTGCCAGTAGTATAGTGGCCCTAGCGGGGGACCCTAGCACAGATACGCAGTATTTT
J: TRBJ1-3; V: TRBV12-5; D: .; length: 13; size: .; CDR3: CASGLLGGHTIYF; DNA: TGTGCTAGTGGTTTGCTGGGGGGGCACACCATATATTTT
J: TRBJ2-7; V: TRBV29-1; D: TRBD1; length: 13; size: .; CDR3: CSVRTGRNYEQYF; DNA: TGCAGCGTCCGGACAGGGAGAAACTACGAGCAGTACTTC
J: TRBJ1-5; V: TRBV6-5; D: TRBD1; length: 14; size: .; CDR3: CASGQGAYGQPQHF; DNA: TGTGCCAGCGGACAGGGGGCGTACGGTCAGCCCCAGCATTTT
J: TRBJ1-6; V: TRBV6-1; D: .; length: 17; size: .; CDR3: CASSEKPASSYNSPLHF; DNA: TGTGCCAGCAGTGAGAAGCCAGCGAGCTCCTATAATTCACCCCTCCACTTT
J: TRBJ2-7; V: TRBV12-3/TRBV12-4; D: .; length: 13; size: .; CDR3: CASSSHRGGEQYF; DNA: TGTGCCAGCAGTTCACACAGGGGAGGCGAGCAGTACTTC
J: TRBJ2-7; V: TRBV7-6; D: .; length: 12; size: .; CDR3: CASSSEGYEQYF; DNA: TGTGCCAGCAGCTCTGAGGGCTACGAGCAGTACTTC